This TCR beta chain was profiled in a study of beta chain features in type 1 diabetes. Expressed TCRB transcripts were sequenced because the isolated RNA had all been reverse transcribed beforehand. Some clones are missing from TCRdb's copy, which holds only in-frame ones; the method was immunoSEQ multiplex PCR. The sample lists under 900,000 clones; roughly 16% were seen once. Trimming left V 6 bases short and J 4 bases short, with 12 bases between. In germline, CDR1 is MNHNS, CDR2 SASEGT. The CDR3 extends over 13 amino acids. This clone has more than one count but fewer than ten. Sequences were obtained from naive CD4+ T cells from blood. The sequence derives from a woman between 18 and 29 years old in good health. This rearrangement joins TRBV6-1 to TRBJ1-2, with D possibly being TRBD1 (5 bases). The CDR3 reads CASRSEGTYGYTF. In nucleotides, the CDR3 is TGTGCCAGCAGGTCGGAGGGGACCTATGGCTACACCTTC.